These 15 T cell receptor beta chains originate from one sample sequenced in a study of T cell responses to AZD1222 COVID-19 vaccine. Produced via immunoSEQ multiplex PCR; TCRdb's table is partial and in-frame only. The sample includes more than 150,000 clones, about 90% of them seen just once. This sample comprised peripheral blood, obtained on day 0 of AZD1222 vaccination. Receptors were obtained from an adult in good health.

This clone was seen only a few times. The chain recombines TRBV6-2 or TRBV6-3 with TRBJ1-3; the D gene is possibly TRBD1 (5 bases). CDR3 length: 15 amino acids. Germline V CDR1 and CDR2: MNHEY, SVGEGT. Deletions cut 5 bases from V and 2 bases from J, with 13 bases between. The CDR3 is CASSRAGGTGNTIYF. DNA for the CDR3: TGTGCCAGCAGTCGGGCCGGGGGAACTGGAAACACCATATATTTT.

The gene calls are TRBV9 and TRBJ2-1; 8 bases are a match to TRBD2. The length of the CDR3 is 15 residues. Unmatched junction bases numbered 13, after V lost 4 bases and J lost 10 bases. Per germline, CDR1 SGDLS and CDR2 YYNGEE. The CDR3: CASSFQSGGPYEQFF. CDR3 coding DNA: TGTGCCAGCAGCTTTCAGTCGGGAGGGCCCTACGAGCAGTTCTTC.

This chain links TRBV2 with TRBJ2-3, with TRBD2 as a possible D gene (6 bases). This CDR3 spans 12 amino acids. The germline V gene has CDR1 SNHLY and CDR2 FYNNEI. Between the trimmed V and J ends, which lost 8 bases and 3 bases, there was a span of 9 bases. The CDR3 DNA reads TGTGCCAGCTTTGGAGGGACAGATACGCAGTATTTT. Translating gives CASFGGTDTQYF.

The chain is built from TRBV9 and TRBJ1-6; the match to TRBD1 covers 8 bases. The length of the CDR3 is 16 residues. From germline, CDR1 is SGDLS and CDR2 YYNGEE. V trimming: 3 bases; J trimming: 5 bases; junction bases outside the gene matches: 7. The CDR3 reads CASSDLTGGDNSPLHF. The CDR3 DNA reads as TGTGCCAGCAGCGACTTAACAGGGGGTGATAATTCACCCCTCCACTTT. Complete variable domain (other parts from reference TRBV9 and TRBJ1-6): DSGVTQTPKHLITATGQRVTLRCSPRSGDLSVYWYQQSLDQGLQFLIQYYNGEERAKGNILERFSAQQFPDLHSELNLSSLELGDSALYFCASSDLTGGDNSPLHFGNGTRLTVT.

The chain uses TRBV5-1 and TRBJ1-2; maybe TRBD1 (6 bases). Germline CDR1 and CDR2: SGHRS and YFSETQ. CDR3 size: 13 residues. V was trimmed by 2 bases and J by 6 bases, leaving 11 bases between them. CDR3 residues: CASSFTGSHGYTF. In DNA, the CDR3 is TGCGCCAGCAGCTTTACAGGGTCGCATGGCTACACCTTC. Variable domain in full (rest from reference TRBV5-1 and TRBJ1-2): KAGVTQTPRYLIKTRGQQVTLSCSPISGHRSVSWYQQTPGQGLQFLFEYFSETQRNKGNFPGRFSGRQFSNSRSEMNVSTLELGDSALYLCASSFTGSHGYTFGSGTRLTVV.

The rearrangement uses TRBV7-8 and TRBJ2-7; D not resolved. Germline V gene data show CDR1 as SGHVS and CDR2 as FQNEAQ. The CDR3 is made up of 14 amino acids. Trimming stripped 2 bases from V and 0 bases from J, with 8 bases between. CDR3 in amino acids: CASSLPDPSYEQYF. CDR3 bases: TGTGCCAGCAGCTTACCGGACCCCTCCTACGAGCAGTACTTC.

The J gene is TRBJ2-5, the V gene TRBV5-1; D call uncertain. CDR3 length: 12 amino acids. From germline, CDR1 is SGHRS and CDR2 YFSETQ. V gave up 0 bases and J gave up 3 bases, with 3 bases separating them. CDR3 bases: TGCGCCAGCAGCTTGGAAAAAGAGACCCAGTACTTC. Translated: CASSLEKETQYF.

The CDR3 reads CASVPPGQGVGNQPQHF. The CDR3 nucleotides read TGTGCTAGTGTTCCACCGGGACAGGGAGTGGGCAATCAGCCCCAGCATTTT. V usage is TRBV12-5 and J usage is TRBJ1-5, with 9 bases matching TRBD1. The CDR3 covers 17 residues. The germline V gene has CDR1 LGHNT and CDR2 FRNRAP. J was trimmed by 2 bases and V by 7 bases; bases with no gene match: 12.

The chain has TRBV5-1 and TRBJ2-1; D gene uncertain. Trimming left V 4 bases short and J 0 bases short, with 17 bases between. Germline V gene data show CDR1 as SGHRS and CDR2 as YFSETQ. CDR3 size: 17 residues. The CDR3 loop reads CASSPRAQESSYNEQFF. CDR3 sequence (DNA): TGCGCCAGCAGCCCCCGGGCTCAGGAGAGCTCCTACAATGAGCAGTTCTTC.

This chain uses TRBV28 with TRBJ2-7, with D tentatively TRBD1 (5 bases). The V and J ends lost 6 bases and 4 bases respectively, with 10 bases between them. The germline gives CDR1 MDHEN, CDR2 SYDVKM. This CDR3 is 12 amino acids long. CDR3 loop: CASRSKGYEQYF. In DNA form, the CDR3 reads TGTGCCAGCAGGAGTAAGGGGTACGAGCAGTACTTC.

The chain carries TRBV28 and TRBJ1-2, with D hard to call. Germline CDR1 and CDR2: MDHEN and SYDVKM. Trimming shortened V by 4 bases and J by 8 bases, and 20 bases separated the two germline ends. This CDR3 has 15 amino acids. CDR3 sequence: CASSSRTTPWRGYTF. The CDR3 DNA follows: TGTGCCAGCAGTTCCCGAACGACACCCTGGCGGGGCTACACCTTC.

V usage is TRBV5-1 and J usage is TRBJ2-1; 10 nucleotides match TRBD1. The V and J ends lost 2 bases and 2 bases, in that order; junction bases with no gene match: 1. Germline V gene data show CDR1 as SGHRS and CDR2 as YFSETQ. The CDR3 runs to 15 residues. The chain's CDR3 is CASSFGQGAYNEQFF. CDR3 nucleotide sequence: TGCGCCAGCAGCTTCGGACAGGGGGCCTACAATGAGCAGTTCTTC.

Concerning this clone: This specimen includes other DNA sequences encoding the same CDR3. The chain couples TRBV29-1 to TRBJ2-3; no firm D call. V was shortened by 6 bases and J by 6 bases, with 7 bases between the two germline ends. This CDR3 region has 10 residues. Looked up from germline, CDR1 is SQVTM and CDR2 is ANQGSEA. The CDR3: CSVFTDTQYF. CDR3 coding DNA: TGCAGCGTGTTCACCGATACGCAGTATTTT.

V usage is TRBV6-2 or TRBV6-3 and J usage is TRBJ2-7; TRBD1 matches at 8 bases. CDR3 length: 14 residues. The germline V gene encodes CDR1 MNHEY and CDR2 SVGEGT. V lost 5 bases to trimming and J lost 6 bases; unmatched junction nucleotides: 9. The CDR3: CASSLGQGRGEQYF. CDR3 DNA: TGTGCCAGCAGTCTCGGACAGGGCCGGGGCGAGCAGTACTTC.

On this clone: In the same sample, other DNA sequences code for this CDR3. The genes are TRBV18 and TRBJ1-1, with unresolved D. Trimming shortened V by 2 bases and J by 1 base, and 5 bases separated the two germline ends. CDR1 is KGHSH and CDR2 is LQKENI in the germline V gene. This CDR3 has 13 residues. CDR3 sequence reads: CASSPNGNTEAFF. DNA for the CDR3: TGTGCCAGCTCACCAAACGGGAACACTGAAGCTTTCTTT.